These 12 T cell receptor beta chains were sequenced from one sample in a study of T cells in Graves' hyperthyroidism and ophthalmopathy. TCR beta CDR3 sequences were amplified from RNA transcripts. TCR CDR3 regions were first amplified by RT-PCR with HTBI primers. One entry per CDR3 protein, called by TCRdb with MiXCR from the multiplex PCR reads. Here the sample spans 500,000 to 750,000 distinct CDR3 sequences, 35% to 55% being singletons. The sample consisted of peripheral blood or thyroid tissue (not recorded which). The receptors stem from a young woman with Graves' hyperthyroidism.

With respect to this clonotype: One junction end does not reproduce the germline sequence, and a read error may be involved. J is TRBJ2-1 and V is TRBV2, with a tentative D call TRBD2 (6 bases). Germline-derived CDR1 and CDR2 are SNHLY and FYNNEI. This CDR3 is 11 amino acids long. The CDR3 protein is CVSSTSFEQFF. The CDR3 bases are TGTGTCAGCAGTACTAGCTTTGAGCAGTTCTTC. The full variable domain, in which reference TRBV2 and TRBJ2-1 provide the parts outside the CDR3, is EPEVTQTPSHQVTQMGQEVILRCVPISNHLYFYWYRQILGQKVEFLVSFYNNEISEKSEIFDDQFSVERPDGSNFTLKIRSTKLEDSAMYFCVSSTSFEQFFGPGTRLTVL.

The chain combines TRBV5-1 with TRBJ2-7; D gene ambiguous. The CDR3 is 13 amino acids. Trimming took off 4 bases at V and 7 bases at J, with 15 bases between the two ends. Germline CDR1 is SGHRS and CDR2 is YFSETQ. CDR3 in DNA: TGCGCCAGCAGCCCCGGAACGCGGCGTGAGCAGTACTTC. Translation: CASSPGTRREQYF.

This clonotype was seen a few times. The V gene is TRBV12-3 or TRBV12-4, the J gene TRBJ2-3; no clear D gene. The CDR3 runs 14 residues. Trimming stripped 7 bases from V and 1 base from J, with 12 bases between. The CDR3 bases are TGTGCCAGCACCGCCGAGTACCGCACAGATACGCAGTATTTT. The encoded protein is CASTAEYRTDTQYF.

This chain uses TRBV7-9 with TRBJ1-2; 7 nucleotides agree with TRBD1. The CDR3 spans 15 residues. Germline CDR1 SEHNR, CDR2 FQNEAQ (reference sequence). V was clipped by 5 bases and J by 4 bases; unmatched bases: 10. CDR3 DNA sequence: TGTGCCAGCAGCACTTACAGGGGCTACGGCTATGGCTACACCTTC. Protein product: CASSTYRGYGYGYTF.

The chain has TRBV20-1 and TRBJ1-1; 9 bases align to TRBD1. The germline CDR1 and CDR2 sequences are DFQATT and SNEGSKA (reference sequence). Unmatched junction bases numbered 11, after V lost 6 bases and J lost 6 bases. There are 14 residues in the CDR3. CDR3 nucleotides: TGCAGTGCGGGTCGGGACAGGGTGAGCCCTGAAGCTTTCTTT. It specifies CSAGRDRVSPEAFF.

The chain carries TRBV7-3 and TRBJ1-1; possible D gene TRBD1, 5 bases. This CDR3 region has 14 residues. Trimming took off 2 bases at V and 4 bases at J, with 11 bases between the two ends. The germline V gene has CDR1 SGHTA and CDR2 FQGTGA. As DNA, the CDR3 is TGTGCCAGCAGCTTACAGGGCGTGAGCACTGAAGCTTTCTTT. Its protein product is CASSLQGVSTEAFF.

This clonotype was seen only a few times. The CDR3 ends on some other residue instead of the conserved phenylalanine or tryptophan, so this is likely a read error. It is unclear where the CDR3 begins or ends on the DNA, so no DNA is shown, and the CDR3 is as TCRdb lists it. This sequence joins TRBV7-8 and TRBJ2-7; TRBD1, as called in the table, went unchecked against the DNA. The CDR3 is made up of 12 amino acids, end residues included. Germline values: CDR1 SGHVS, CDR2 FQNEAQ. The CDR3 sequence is CASSLDPDRANT.

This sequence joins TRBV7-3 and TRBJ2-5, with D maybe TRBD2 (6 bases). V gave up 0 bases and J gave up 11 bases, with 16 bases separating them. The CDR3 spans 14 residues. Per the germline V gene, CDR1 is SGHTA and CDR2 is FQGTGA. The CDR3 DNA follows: TGTGCCAGCAGCTTAACAGGACCGCGGGATACGCAGTACTTC. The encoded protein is CASSLTGPRDTQYF.

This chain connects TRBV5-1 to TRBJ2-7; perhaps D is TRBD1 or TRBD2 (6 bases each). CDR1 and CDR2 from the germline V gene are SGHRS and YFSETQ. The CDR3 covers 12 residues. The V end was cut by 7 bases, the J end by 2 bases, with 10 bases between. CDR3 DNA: TGCGCCAGCGGAGGGGGAACCTACGAGCAGTACTTC. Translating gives CASGGGTYEQYF.

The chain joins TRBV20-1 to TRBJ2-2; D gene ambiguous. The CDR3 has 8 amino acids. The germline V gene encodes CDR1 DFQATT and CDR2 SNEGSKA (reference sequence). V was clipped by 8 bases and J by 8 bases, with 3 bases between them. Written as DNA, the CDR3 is TGCAGTCATGGGGAGCTGTTTTTT. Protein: CSHGELFF.

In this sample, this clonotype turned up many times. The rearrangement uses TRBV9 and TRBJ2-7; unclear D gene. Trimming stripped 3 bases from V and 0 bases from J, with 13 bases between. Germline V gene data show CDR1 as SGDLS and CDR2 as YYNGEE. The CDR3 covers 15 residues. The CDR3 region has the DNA TGTGCCAGCAGCGGCGGTGAGACTCCCTCCTACGAGCAGTACTTC. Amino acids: CASSGGETPSYEQYF.

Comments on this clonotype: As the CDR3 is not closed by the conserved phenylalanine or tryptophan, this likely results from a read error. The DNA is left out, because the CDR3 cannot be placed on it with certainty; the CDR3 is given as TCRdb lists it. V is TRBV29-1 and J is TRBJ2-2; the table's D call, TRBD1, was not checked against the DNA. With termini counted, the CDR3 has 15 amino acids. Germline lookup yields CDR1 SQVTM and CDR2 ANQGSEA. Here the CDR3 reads CSVVPQGGEHRGAVV.